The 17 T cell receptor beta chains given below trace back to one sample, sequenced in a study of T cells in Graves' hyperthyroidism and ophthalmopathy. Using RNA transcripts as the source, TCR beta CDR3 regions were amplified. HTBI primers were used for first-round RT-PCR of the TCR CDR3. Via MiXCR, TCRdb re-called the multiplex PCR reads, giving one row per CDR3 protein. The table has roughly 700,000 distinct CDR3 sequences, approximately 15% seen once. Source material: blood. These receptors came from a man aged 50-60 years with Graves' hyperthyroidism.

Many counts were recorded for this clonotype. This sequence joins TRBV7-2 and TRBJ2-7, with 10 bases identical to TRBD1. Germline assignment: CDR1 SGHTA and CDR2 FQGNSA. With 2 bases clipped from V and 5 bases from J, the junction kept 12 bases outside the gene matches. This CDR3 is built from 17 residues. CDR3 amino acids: CASSLLFGTGDVNEQYF. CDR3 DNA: TGTGCCAGCAGCTTATTGTTCGGGACAGGGGATGTCAACGAGCAGTACTTC.

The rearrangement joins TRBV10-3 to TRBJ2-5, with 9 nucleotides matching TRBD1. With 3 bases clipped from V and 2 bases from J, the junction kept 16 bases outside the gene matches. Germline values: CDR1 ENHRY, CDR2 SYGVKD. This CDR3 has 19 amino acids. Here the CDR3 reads CAISDTKTSVTGGQETQYF. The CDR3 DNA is TGTGCCATCAGTGACACAAAAACCTCTGTGACAGGGGGGCAAGAGACCCAGTACTTC.

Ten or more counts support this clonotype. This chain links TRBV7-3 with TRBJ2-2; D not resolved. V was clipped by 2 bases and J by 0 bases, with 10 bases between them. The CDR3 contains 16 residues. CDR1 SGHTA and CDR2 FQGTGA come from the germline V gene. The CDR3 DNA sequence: TGTGCCAGCAGCTTATTCAGGCCGACGAACACCGGGGAGCTGTTTTTT. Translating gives CASSLFRPTNTGELFF.

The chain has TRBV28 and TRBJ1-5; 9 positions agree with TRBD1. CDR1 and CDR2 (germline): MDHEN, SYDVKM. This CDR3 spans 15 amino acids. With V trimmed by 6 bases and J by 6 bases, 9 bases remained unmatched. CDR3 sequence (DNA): TGTGCCAGCAGGCTGGGACAGGGTTCGTTTCAGCCCCAGCATTTT. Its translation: CASRLGQGSFQPQHF.

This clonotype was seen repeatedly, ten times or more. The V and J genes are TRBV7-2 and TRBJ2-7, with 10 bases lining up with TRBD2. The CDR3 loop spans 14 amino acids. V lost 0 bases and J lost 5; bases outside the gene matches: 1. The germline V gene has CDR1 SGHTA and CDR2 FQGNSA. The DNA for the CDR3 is TGTGCCAGCAGCTTAGCGACTAGCGGGCACGAGCAGTACTTC. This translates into CASSLATSGHEQYF. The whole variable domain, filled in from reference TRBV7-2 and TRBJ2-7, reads GAGVSQSPSNKVTEKGKDVELRCDPISGHTALYWYRQSLGQGLEFLIYFQGNSAPDKSGLPSDRFSAERTGGSVSTLTIQRTQQEDSAVYLCASSLATSGHEQYFGPGTRLTVT.

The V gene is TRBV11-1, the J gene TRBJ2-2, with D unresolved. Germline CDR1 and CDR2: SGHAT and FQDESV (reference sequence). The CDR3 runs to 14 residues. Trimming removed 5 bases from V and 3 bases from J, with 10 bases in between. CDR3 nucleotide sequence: TGTGCCAGCAGCCCCAGCTTGCACACCGGGGAGCTGTTTTTT. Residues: CASSPSLHTGELFF.

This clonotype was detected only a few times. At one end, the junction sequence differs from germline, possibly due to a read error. This chain's CDR3 is CASSLAGLEQETQYF. DNA for the CDR3: TGTGCCAGCAGCTTAGCTGGACTGGAACAAGAGACCCAATACTTC. This chain connects TRBV7-9 to TRBJ2-5, with D possibly being TRBD2 (5 bases). Per the germline V gene, CDR1 is SEHNR and CDR2 is FQNEAQ (reference sequence). This CDR3 is 15 amino acids long.

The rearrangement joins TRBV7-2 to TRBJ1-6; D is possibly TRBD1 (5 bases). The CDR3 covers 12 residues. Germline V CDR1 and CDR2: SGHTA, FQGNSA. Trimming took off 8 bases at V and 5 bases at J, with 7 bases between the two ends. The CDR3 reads CASQQDNSPLHF. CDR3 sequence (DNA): TGTGCCAGCCAACAGGATAATTCACCCCTCCACTTT.

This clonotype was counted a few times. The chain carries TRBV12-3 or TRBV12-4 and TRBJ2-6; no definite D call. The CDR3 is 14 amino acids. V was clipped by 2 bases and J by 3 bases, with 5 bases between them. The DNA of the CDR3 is TGTGCCAGCAGTTTAAATATTGGGGCCAACGTCCTGACTTTC. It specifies CASSLNIGANVLTF.

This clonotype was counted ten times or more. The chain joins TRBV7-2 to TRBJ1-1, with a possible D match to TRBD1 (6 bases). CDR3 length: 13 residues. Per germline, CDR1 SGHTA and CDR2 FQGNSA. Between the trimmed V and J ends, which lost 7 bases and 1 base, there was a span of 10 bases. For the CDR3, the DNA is TGTGCCAGCATCAAGACAGGGAACACTGAAGCTTTCTTT. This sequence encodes CASIKTGNTEAFF.

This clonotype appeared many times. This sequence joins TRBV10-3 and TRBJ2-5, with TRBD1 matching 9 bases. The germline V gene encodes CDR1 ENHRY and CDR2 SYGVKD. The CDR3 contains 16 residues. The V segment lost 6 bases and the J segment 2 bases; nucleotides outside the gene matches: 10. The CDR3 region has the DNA TGTGCCATCAGCGGTGGACAGGGGAGTATTCAAGAGACCCAGTACTTC. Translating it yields CAISGGQGSIQETQYF.

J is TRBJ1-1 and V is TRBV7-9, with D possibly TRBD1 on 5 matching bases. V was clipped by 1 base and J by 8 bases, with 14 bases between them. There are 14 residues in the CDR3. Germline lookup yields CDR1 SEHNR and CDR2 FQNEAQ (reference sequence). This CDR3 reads CASSLGWGTREAFF. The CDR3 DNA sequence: TGTGCCAGCAGCTTAGGGTGGGGGACTCGCGAAGCTTTCTTT. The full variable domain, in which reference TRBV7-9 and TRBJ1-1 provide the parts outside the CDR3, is DTGVSQNPRHKITKRGQNVTFRCDPISEHNRLYWYRQTLGQGPEFLTYFQNEAQLEKSRLLSDRFSAERPKGSFSTLEIQRTEQGDSAMYLCASSLGWGTREAFFGQGTRLTVV.

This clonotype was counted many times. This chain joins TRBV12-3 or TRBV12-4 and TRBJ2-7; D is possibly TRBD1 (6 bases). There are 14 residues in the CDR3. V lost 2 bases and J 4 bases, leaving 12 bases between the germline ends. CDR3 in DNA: TGTGCCAGCAGTTTATCAGGGGCTGCATACGAGCAGTACTTC. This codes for CASSLSGAAYEQYF.

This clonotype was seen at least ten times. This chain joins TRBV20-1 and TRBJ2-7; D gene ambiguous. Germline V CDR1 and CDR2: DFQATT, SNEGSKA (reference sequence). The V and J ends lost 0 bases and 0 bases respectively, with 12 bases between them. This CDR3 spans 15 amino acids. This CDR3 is CSARDAVLSSYEQYF. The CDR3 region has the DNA TGCAGTGCTAGAGATGCGGTTTTAAGCTCCTACGAGCAGTACTTC.

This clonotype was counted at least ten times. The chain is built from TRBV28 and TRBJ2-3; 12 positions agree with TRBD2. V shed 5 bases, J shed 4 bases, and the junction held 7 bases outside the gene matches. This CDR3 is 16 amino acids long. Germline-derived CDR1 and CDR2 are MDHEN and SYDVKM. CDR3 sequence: CASSETSGSFADTQYF. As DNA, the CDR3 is TGTGCCAGCAGTGAGACTAGCGGGAGTTTCGCAGATACGCAGTATTTT.

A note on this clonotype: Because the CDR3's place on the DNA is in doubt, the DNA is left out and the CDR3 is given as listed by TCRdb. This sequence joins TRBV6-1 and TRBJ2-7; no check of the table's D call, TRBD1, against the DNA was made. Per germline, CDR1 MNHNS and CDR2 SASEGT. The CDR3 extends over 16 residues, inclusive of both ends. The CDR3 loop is CASSSVRGVRAYEQYF.

Here the CDR3 DNA reads TGCGCCAGCAGCCACGCCGGACAGGGCATTCAGCCCCAGCATTTT. Translated, it gives CASSHAGQGIQPQHF. The V gene is TRBV4-1, the J gene TRBJ1-5; 8 nucleotides agree with TRBD1. The CDR3 is 15 residues long. Germline V gene lookup returns CDR1 MGHRA and CDR2 YSYEKL. J was trimmed by 6 bases and V by 3 bases; bases with no gene match: 7.